The T cell receptor beta chain under discussion was sequenced for a study of neoadjuvant anti-PD-1 for oral cavity cancer. The protocol was immunoSEQ multiplex PCR, while the TCRdb copy is restricted to in-frame clones and leaves out a portion. The data contain approximately 42,000 clones, 60% to 80% of them seen just once; the ten biggest clones take up roughly 4.9%. Regarding time point: after neoadjuvant nivolumab, at surgical resection. The CDR3 length is 15 residues. J gave up 1 base and V 6 bases, and 3 bases lay outside the gene matches. Germline values: CDR1 MNHNS, CDR2 SASEGT. This chain connects TRBV6-1 to TRBJ2-2; 9 bases agree with TRBD1. The receptor was derived from a person aged 35-79 years with oral cavity squamous cell carcinoma. Sample: PBMCs, taken after nivolumab (anti-PD-1) treatment. The CDR3 bases are TGTGCCAGCAGGGGGGGACAGGGGAACACCGGGGAGCTGTTTTTT. This gives the protein CASRGGQGNTGELFF.